The present T cell receptor beta chain was sequenced within a study of cytomegalovirus exposure and HLA in healthy donors (dated by TCRdb to between 2016 and 2019). Study-level background: An earlier analysis of 550 to 700 of the donors reported about 250 Gb of sequence data and around 120 million unique TCR beta sequences from about 200 million T cells. An earlier analysis of around 640 of the donors used high-throughput TCR beta sequencing to judge whether each TCR beta V gene segment behaved as functional or pseudogenic. A separate validation cohort of 90 to 150 different subjects was used in addition to the roughly 700-subject first cohort. The number of typed donors differed by locus: about 620-640 for A, B, C, DRB1 and DQB1; about 520 for DQA1; approximately 600 for DPA1; and approximately 450 for DPB1. A later genetic analysis took genome-wide SNP genotypes for about 60% of the roughly 670 donors and used that subset as a discovery cohort. Donor age, sex, ethnicity and CMV serostatus were compiled together with the repertoire data. The study used immunosequencing to profile the T cell repertoires of several hundred subjects and linked those repertoires to cytomegalovirus serostatus. An early release covering more than 500 HLA-typed donors comprised about 300 gigabases of sequencing data and tens of millions of unique TCR sequences. Across about 370 genotyped donors of the cohort, an average of about 200,000 unique TCR beta nucleotide sequences per donor were sequenced, and about a sixth of those sequences were non-productive. Every discovery cohort repertoire had been produced on one sequencing platform. Because of strong linkage in the cohort, four to six DR-DQ haplotypes were treated as single units for association and clustering. Rather than using new phenotypic data, the later analysis identified candidate immune exposures from TCR beta sequences and from how often those sequences occurred across donors. Among the approximately 400 genotyped donors, around 81% belonged to the genetic ancestry cluster associated with self-reported Caucasian donors. HLA typing covered class I and class II loci at four-digit resolution. The study aimed to test whether signatures of past pathogen exposure could be identified by cataloging public T cell receptors. To predict cytomegalovirus infection status, the study combined high-throughput TCR immunosequencing, statistical association of individual TCRs with disease status, and machine learning. A later analysis re-examined previously published TCR beta repertoires from more than 550 donors and added high-resolution HLA genotyping to investigate patterns of TCR occurrence.

With regard to this clone: Its antigen specificity is not known. There are no base qualities to consult, and no much larger clone falls within one base.

The cohort was made up of approximately 670 healthy bone marrow donors. At the time of sampling, every cohort member was nominally healthy, though immune exposures that went unrecorded were likely present. The donor tested CMV seronegative and was one of the 352 seronegative cohort members. A peripheral blood sample was collected from each donor, and TCR beta sequencing was performed on peripheral blood mononuclear cells. The Qiagen DNeasy Blood Extraction Kit was used to extract genomic DNA from the blood cell samples. The paper's findings and limits, for the study overall: An earlier analysis of approximately 600 of the donors showed that most TCR beta V segments appeared in productive rearrangements either about 90% or about 30% of the time, which broadly matched IMGT annotations. A later analysis found that TCR association rates varied across HLA loci, with DRB1 alleles showing the most associated TCRs and HLA-C alleles the fewest. The sequencing pipeline was judged likely to have produced a cluster of highly shared sequence variants as a technical artifact. A later analysis associated 15,000 or so TCR beta sequences with specific HLA alleles at a false discovery rate of 0.05. Sequencing depth was assumed to be roughly uniform across donors in the presence/absence analyses, though that assumption may not hold. A further reported finding was that TCR beta sequences accurately predicted the HLA-A and HLA-B alleles for most subjects in the first cohort. In a later genetic analysis, fewer N-insertions in productive TCRs were reported among donors in an Asian-associated ancestry cluster than the roughly 710-donor mean. In vitro tests confirmed that a few of the cytomegalovirus-associated TCR beta chains recognize cytomegalovirus antigens. Only TCR beta chains were sequenced in this cohort, and the absence of alpha or paired-chain data limited detectable features. The authors suggested that the approach could potentially be generalized to other disease states and immunological phenotypes. Across donors, most TCR sequences were observed very rarely, whereas some public TCRs were present in many individuals. When HLA alleles, especially DR and DQ, strongly co-occurred, attributing TCR associations to individual alleles was difficult. Because counts were too low, roughly 18 rarely observed V segments, including chromosome 9 orphons, were left out of the earlier analysis of several hundred of the donors. V-gene and J-gene trimming of TCR beta chains was associated with a missense DCLRE1C variant in a later genetic analysis, and the association was replicated in an independent cohort. Immune exposure information for the cohort was limited to CMV serostatus. Several of the top co-occurrence clusters appeared to be linked to parvovirus B19, influenza, CMV and Epstein-Barr virus, according to a later analysis. Because the 87-base-pair reads could not distinguish some IMGT-functional V segments, including TRBV6-2 and TRBV6-3, those segments were excluded. A later analysis found that most CMV-associated TCR beta chains appeared HLA-restricted, with HLA associations seemingly driven largely by CMV exposure. Cytomegalovirus status was reported to be diagnosed by the classifier with high specificity and sensitivity in both the original and validation cohorts. Because some donors lacked HLA typing at each locus, the association tests relied only on the typed subset. The study gave a list of 150 to 200 TCR beta chains associated with cytomegalovirus. A later analysis found that HLA-associated TCR beta chains were more clonally expanded and had lower generation probabilities than equally common non-associated chains. Linkage disequilibrium might explain the correlated functional status among segregating V segments, but an unknown experimental factor could not be ruled out.

Libraries were constructed by the immunoSEQ multiplex PCR assay. For the multiplex PCR, a mixture combining 60 forward primers for TCR Vbeta segments and 13 reverse primers for TCR Jbeta segments was used. A multiplex PCR assay on genomic DNA amplified the CDR3 region of rearranged TCR beta genes. On the Illumina HiSeq System, the amplified TCR beta libraries were sequenced as 87-base-pair reads. For the original study's pipeline: Across the roughly 600 repertoires, a later analysis counted approximately 75 million unique TCR beta chains, around 11 million of which were shared by at least two donors. Raw reads were error-corrected and collapsed into unique sequences by a nearest-neighbor algorithm in which closely related sequences were merged to remove PCR and sequencing errors. To assign V, D and J gene segments, CDR3 sequences were aligned to IMGT reference sequences. For a sequence to be retained, at least a six-nucleotide match to both a V gene segment and a J gene segment was required. A rearrangement was called productive if the CDR3 had no stop codons and remained in frame with V and J, and every other rearrangement was called non-productive. Following IMGT convention, CDR3 was defined as the stretch from the second conserved V-encoded cysteine up to the conserved J-encoded phenylalanine. The earlier analysis of 500 to 600 of the donors excluded sequences that lacked an unambiguous match to a single V gene segment. An earlier analysis of about 600 of the donors called V segments functional above 56.7% productive rearrangements and segregating when the between-donor standard deviation exceeded 5%. A statistical classification framework was developed to diagnose cytomegalovirus status using the catalog of TCR beta chain sequences. A later analysis assigned V and J genes by comparing TCR nucleotide sequences with IMGT/GENE-DB human TR gene sequences. The TCRdist pipeline was used in a later analysis to assign CDR3 sequences and most-parsimonious VDJ recombination scenarios. In a later analysis, each TCR beta chain was defined by its CDR3 amino acid sequence together with its V-gene family, and reads without a unique V-gene family were excluded. A later analysis removed 450 to 600 highly shared, low-generation-probability nucleotide sequences to deal with suspected cross-contamination and a sequencing artifact. In a later analysis, a clonal expansion index was calculated for each public chain from normalized within-repertoire ranks of inferred template counts. In a later analysis, generation probabilities were computed with a VDJ recombination model fitted to out-of-frame rearrangements, and the resulting probabilities were checked against IGoR. In a later analysis, TCR-TCR, TCR-HLA and TCR-CMV co-occurrence was scored with hypergeometric tests, and a repertoire-size bias correction was applied to TCR pairs. A later analysis estimated false discovery rates by permuting HLA or CMV assignments 20 times. In a later analysis, co-occurring TCRs were grouped using DBSCAN, and TCRdist sequence similarity was added for clustering within HLA-allele-positive subsets. Repertoires with fewer than 30,000 or more than 120,000 public chains, plus five repertoires with anomalous nucleotide sharing, were excluded from co-occurrence clustering. Imported from immuneACCESS, the table was reduced by TCRdb to in-frame sequences with V and J called. These copies leave out some clones; in studies compared against another copy, an unresolved V gene accounts for under half, and the cause of the remainder is not known. The V and J calls and clone size are taken from that table; D and trimming were inferred from the DNA. The sample includes roughly 180,000 clones, with less than 90% observed a single time. Approximately 0.25% of the sample belongs to the ten largest clones.

The CDR3 contains 13 residues, cysteine and phenylalanine counted. Only CDR3 DNA is held: 39 bases, read in frame from base 1. Sequences MNHEY (CDR1) and SVGAGI (CDR2) are obtained from the germline V gene. Trimming removed 6 bases from V and 3 bases from J, leaving 9 bases between the germline ends. Recombination joined TRBV6-5 with TRBJ1-5; no D gene can be assigned with confidence. The TCR originated in a boy between 5 and 17 years old in good health and CMV-seronegative. Source material: PBMCs. The DNA is TGTGCCAGCAGAGGGAGTCCCAATCAGCCCCAGCATTTT. Translated, it gives CASRGSPNQPQHF.